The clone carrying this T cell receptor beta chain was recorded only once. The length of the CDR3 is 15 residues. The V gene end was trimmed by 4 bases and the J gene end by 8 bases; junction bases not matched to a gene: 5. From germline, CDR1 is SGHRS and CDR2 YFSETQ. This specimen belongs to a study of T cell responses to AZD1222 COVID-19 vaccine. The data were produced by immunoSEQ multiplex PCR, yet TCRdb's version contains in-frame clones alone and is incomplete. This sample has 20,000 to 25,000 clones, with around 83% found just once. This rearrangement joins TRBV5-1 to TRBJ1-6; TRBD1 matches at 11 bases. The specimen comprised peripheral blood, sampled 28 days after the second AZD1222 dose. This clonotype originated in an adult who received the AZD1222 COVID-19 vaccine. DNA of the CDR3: TGCGCCAGCAGCGAAGGACAGGGGGCTTATTCACCCCTCCACTTT. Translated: CASSEGQGAYSPLHF.